This T cell receptor (beta chain) was found in a study of blood T cell repertoires in COVID-19 (dated by TCRdb to 2018 to 2020). Notes on the research overall: Samples covering the acute and convalescent phases of COVID-19 were provided by collaborators in the United States, Italy and Spain. Where available, HLA class I and class II types were obtained from metadata supplied by the sample provider rather than from assay-based typing. The sample metadata nearly always contained a de-identified subject ID, COVID-19 status, age in years and sex. Deeply sampled blood TCRbeta repertoires from subjects exposed to, actively infected with, or recovered from COVID-19 were included in the dataset. The material from the prospective study consisted of cDNA or gDNA derived from T cells, B-cell-depleted T cells, or PBMCs. Samples came from the ongoing ImmuneRACE study (first 160 participants) plus 1,254 subjects from 6 global collaborators. The repertoires were made available in a free public database intended to serve as a resource for research on the immune response to SARS-CoV-2.

TCRbeta CDR3 regions were amplified from genomic DNA using the immunoSEQ Assay, a bias-controlled multiplex PCR. The original methods were these. Within the assay, amplification of reference gene primers was used to estimate how many nucleated cells each sample contained. To quantify the absolute abundance of each unique TCRbeta CDR3 rearrangement, sequence reads were collapsed and filtered. For each sample, productive Simpson clonality was calculated as the square root of Simpson's diversity index across productive rearrangements. Not all clones reach the TCRdb copy of this immuneACCESS table, which keeps in-frame sequences only. Checked studies attribute under half of the gap to unresolved V genes and leave the rest unexplained. D and trimming were read from the DNA, whereas the V and J calls and clone size are those reported in that table. Across this sample there are roughly 200,000 clones, with roughly 88% seen only once. The top ten clones comprise roughly 4% of the sample.

Remarks on this clone: Its binding antigen is unknown. No much larger clonotype is one base removed from it; base qualities were not supplied.

Overall study outcomes, separate from this receptor: The quantity of clinical and demographic metadata differed by source and by participant and was supplied without curation.

A distance of 12 bases separates the germline ends of V and J, which lose 2 bases and 7 bases respectively. The CDR3 spans 14 residues, from the cysteine through the phenylalanine. Solely the CDR3 DNA is kept, with 42 bases framed from the first base. The germline V gene provides CDR1 SNHLY and CDR2 FYNNEI. Collaborating institutions collected whole blood in K2EDTA tubes following their own protocols. Collaborator samples were shipped for TCRbeta analysis as frozen whole blood, isolated PBMCs, or DNA extracted from either sample type. Specimen: peripheral blood. The chain was built from TRBV2 and TRBJ1-5; no confident D gene assignment can be made. The source is a woman in her thirties with acute or convalescent COVID-19. This receptor has the CDR3 CASSETRREQPQHF. The nucleotides are TGTGCCAGCAGTGAAACCAGAAGGGAGCAGCCCCAGCATTTT.